Each of the 17 T cell receptor beta chains below was sequenced from the same sample in a study of Graves' ophthalmopathy and Graves' hyperthyroidism. Using RNA transcripts, the TCR beta CDR3 regions were amplified. Investigators did first-round RT-PCR with HTBI primers, then second-round multiplex PCR. TCRdb itself ran the multiplex PCR reads through MiXCR, one entry per CDR3 protein. The data contain 500,000 to 700,000 distinct CDR3 sequences, about 20% of them singletons. Input material: peripheral blood. The receptors derive from a woman aged 18-35 years with stable Graves' hyperthyroidism. Some clones in this sample may be carry-over from other donors' samples.

This clonotype was recorded at least ten times. The chain couples TRBV28 to TRBJ2-7; no reliable D call. The V gene lost 3 bases and the J gene lost 0 bases, with 15 bases spanning the gap. This CDR3 has 16 amino acids. Germline V CDR1 and CDR2: MDHEN, SYDVKM. The CDR3 here is CASSLSWQRSSYEQYF. CDR3 bases: TGTGCCAGCAGTTTGAGTTGGCAAAGGAGCTCCTACGAGCAGTACTTC.

This clonotype was seen at least ten times. J is TRBJ1-2 and V is TRBV7-2; D remains ambiguous. V was trimmed by 4 bases and J by 0 bases, leaving 9 bases between them. This CDR3 has 14 residues. Germline CDR1 reads SGHTA; CDR2 reads FQGNSA. As DNA, the CDR3 is TGTGCCAGCAGCTCGCTGACCGCTAACTATGGCTACACCTTC. Residues: CASSSLTANYGYTF.

This clonotype showed up many times. This sequence joins TRBV5-1 and TRBJ1-2; D is ambiguous. The V end was cut by 2 bases, the J end by 7 bases, with 12 bases between. The CDR3 contains 13 residues. Germline CDR1 and CDR2: SGHRS and YFSETQ. The chain's CDR3 is CASSLETLGGYTF. In DNA, the CDR3 is TGCGCCAGCAGCTTAGAGACATTGGGTGGCTACACCTTC.

With regard to this clonotype: This could be a read error, since a much larger clone is one nucleotide away. The gene calls are TRBV6-5 and TRBJ2-3; TRBD2 is a possible D gene (5 bases). The CDR3 length is 14 residues. Germline lookup yields CDR1 MNHEY and CDR2 SVGAGI. The CDR3 reads CASSYGLATDTQDF. The CDR3 nucleotides are TGTGCCAGCAGTTACGGGCTAGCAACAGATACGCAGGATTTT.

The chain couples TRBV20-1 to TRBJ1-1, with D perhaps TRBD1 (5 bases). V was clipped by 1 base and J by 0 bases, with 30 bases between them. CDR3 length equals 21 residues. In germline, CDR1 is DFQATT, CDR2 SNEGSKA (reference sequence). This CDR3 is CSARVGRDRDGLKSMNTEAFF. CDR3 sequence (DNA): TGCAGTGCTAGAGTTGGTCGAGACCGGGACGGCTTAAAATCGATGAACACTGAAGCTTTCTTT.

This clonotype was observed many times. The chain uses TRBV2 and TRBJ2-2; a weak D match, TRBD1 (5 bases). The CDR3 is 11 residues long. The germline CDR1 and CDR2 sequences are SNHLY and FYNNEI. Trimming stripped 10 bases from V and 6 bases from J, with 9 bases between. The CDR3 reads CATAGSGELFF. Here the CDR3 DNA reads TGTGCCACAGCAGGGTCCGGGGAGCTGTTTTTT.

This clonotype was observed many times. This chain connects TRBV10-3 to TRBJ1-2, with 8 bases lining up with TRBD1. The junction had 9 bases not matched to a gene; V was cut back by 2 bases and J by 4 bases. Germline V gene lookup returns CDR1 ENHRY and CDR2 SYGVKD. The CDR3 is 16 residues long. CDR3 sequence reads: CAISELAGGSTYGYTF. CDR3 nucleotides: TGTGCCATCAGTGAGCTGGCAGGGGGCTCTACCTATGGCTACACCTTC.

CDR3 region: CASRTPGQGGYGYTF. In DNA form, the CDR3 reads TGTGCCAGCAGAACGCCCGGACAGGGAGGCTATGGCTACACCTTC. This sequence joins TRBV12-3 or TRBV12-4 and TRBJ1-2, with TRBD1 matching 8 bases. V shed 6 bases and J 4 bases; nucleotides not matched to a gene: 10. This CDR3 comprises 15 residues.

The V call is TRBV12-3 or TRBV12-4, the J call TRBJ1-1; D might be TRBD1 (6 bases). The CDR3 is 14 amino acids. The V end lost 3 bases, the J end lost 3 bases, and 11 bases lay between the germline ends. This chain's CDR3 is CASSFRGGDTEAFF. CDR3 nucleotide sequence: TGTGCCAGCAGTTTTAGAGGGGGGGACACTGAAGCTTTCTTT.

Ten or more counts support this clonotype. This rearrangement joins TRBV10-3 to TRBJ2-7; 8 bases agree with TRBD2. Losses at the gene ends were 0 bases for V and 3 bases for J; bases not matched to a gene: 4. The CDR3 extends over 15 amino acids. Germline CDR1 and CDR2: ENHRY and SYGVKD. CDR3 DNA: TGTGCCATCAGTGAGTCCTCTAGCGGGCTCTACGAGCAGTACTTC. Residues: CAISESSSGLYEQYF.

The gene calls are TRBV6-1 and TRBJ1-2; D gene ambiguous. CDR1 and CDR2 from the germline V gene are MNHNS and SASEGT. Trimming left V 6 bases short and J 1 base short, with 21 bases between. The CDR3 is 17 amino acids. CDR3 region: CASSPGLGKGRNYGYTF. DNA for the CDR3: TGTGCCAGCAGCCCGGGCCTGGGGAAGGGCCGTAACTATGGCTACACCTTC.

This clonotype was seen many times. The chain uses TRBV6-1 and TRBJ1-1; weak D call: TRBD1 (6 bases). CDR3 length: 12 residues. Trimming removed 6 bases at V and 5 bases at J, with 10 bases between. Germline loops: CDR1 MNHNS, CDR2 SASEGT. CDR3 amino acids: CASRSGTTEAFF. CDR3 sequence (DNA): TGTGCCAGCAGGTCCGGGACAACTGAAGCTTTCTTT.

This clonotype has at least ten counts. The chain couples TRBV20-1 to TRBJ2-7; 10 nucleotides line up with TRBD1. In germline, CDR1 is DFQATT, CDR2 SNEGSKA (reference sequence). The CDR3 has 14 amino acids. The chain's CDR3 is CAPRGGTGVYEQYF. CDR3 bases: TGCGCCCCCAGGGGTGGGACAGGGGTCTACGAGCAGTACTTC.

This clonotype was counted at least ten times. The chain is built from TRBV7-3 and TRBJ2-5; 7 nucleotides match TRBD1. The germline CDR1 and CDR2 sequences are SGHTA and FQGTGA. V lost 5 bases, J lost 5 bases, and 8 bases stayed unmatched. This CDR3 spans 14 amino acids. CDR3 residues: CASSPTGAGETQYF. In DNA, the CDR3 is TGTGCCAGCAGCCCAACAGGGGCTGGCGAGACCCAGTACTTC.

The table lists this clonotype with a few counts. V gene TRBV25-1 combines with J gene TRBJ1-1; D is uncertain. From germline, CDR1 is MGHDK and CDR2 SYGVNS. V was clipped by 3 bases and J by 0 bases, with 8 bases between them. The CDR3 consists of 14 residues. This CDR3 is CASSDLGLNTEAFF. The CDR3, as DNA: TGTGCCAGCAGTGATCTAGGATTGAACACTGAAGCTTTCTTT.

The J gene is TRBJ1-5, the V gene TRBV7-2; D unresolved. Trimming shortened V by 5 bases and J by 4 bases, and 15 bases separated the two germline ends. Germline V gene sequence: CDR1 SGHTA, CDR2 FQGNSA. CDR3 length: 15 amino acids. CDR3 sequence (DNA): TGTGCCAGCAGCCCGCGTTCAGGAGATAATCAGCCCCAGCATTTT. Translating gives CASSPRSGDNQPQHF.

This clonotype was found many times. V is TRBV6-5 and J is TRBJ1-5, with 9 bases that match TRBD1. V was pared by 1 base and J by 8 bases, with 6 bases of the junction left unmatched. CDR1 is MNHEY and CDR2 is SVGAGI in the germline V gene. The CDR3 length is 15 residues. DNA of the CDR3: TGTGCCAGCAGTTACTACGGGACAGGGTCGGAGCCCCAGCATTTT. Protein sequence: CASSYYGTGSEPQHF.